These 3 T cell receptor beta chains originate from one sample sequenced in a study of T cells in tuberculosis. Repertoires were generated with immunoSEQ multiplex PCR, while TCRdb's copy carries only in-frame clones and drops some. The table records over 30,000 clones, 80% to 95% of them present only once. The sequenced sample was PBMCs. These receptors were taken from a donor aged 10-29 years with latent tuberculosis or without tuberculosis infection. Some clones in this sample may be carry-over from other donors' samples.

A single count supports this clone. The chain combines TRBV2 with TRBJ2-1; tentatively, D is TRBD1 (5 bases). Germline loops: CDR1 SNHLY, CDR2 FYNNEI. The CDR3 has 14 amino acids. The V gene lost 9 bases and the J gene lost 5 bases, with 17 bases spanning the gap. The CDR3, as DNA: TGTGCCAGAACGGACACAACCTCACACAATGAGCAGTTCTTC. This encodes CARTDTTSHNEQFF.

V and J are TRBV6-5 and TRBJ1-5; D unclear. Between the trimmed V and J ends, which lost 0 bases and 8 bases, there was a span of 14 bases. The CDR3 totals 15 residues. CDR1 and CDR2 (germline): MNHEY, SVGAGI. Here the CDR3 DNA reads TGTGCCAGCAGTTACTCGCCGCCGCCGCCGGAGCCCCAGCATTTT. This translates into CASSYSPPPPEPQHF.

CDR3: CASSEGGDWGLAVSANTGELFF. Here the CDR3 DNA reads TGTGCCAGCAGTGAAGGGGGAGACTGGGGGCTAGCGGTGTCGGCCAACACCGGGGAGCTGTTTTTT. This chain uses TRBV6-1 with TRBJ2-2; D is possibly TRBD2 (7 bases). Germline CDR1 MNHNS, CDR2 SASEGT. The length of the CDR3 is 22 residues. V lost 1 base, J lost 2 bases, and 29 bases lay in between.